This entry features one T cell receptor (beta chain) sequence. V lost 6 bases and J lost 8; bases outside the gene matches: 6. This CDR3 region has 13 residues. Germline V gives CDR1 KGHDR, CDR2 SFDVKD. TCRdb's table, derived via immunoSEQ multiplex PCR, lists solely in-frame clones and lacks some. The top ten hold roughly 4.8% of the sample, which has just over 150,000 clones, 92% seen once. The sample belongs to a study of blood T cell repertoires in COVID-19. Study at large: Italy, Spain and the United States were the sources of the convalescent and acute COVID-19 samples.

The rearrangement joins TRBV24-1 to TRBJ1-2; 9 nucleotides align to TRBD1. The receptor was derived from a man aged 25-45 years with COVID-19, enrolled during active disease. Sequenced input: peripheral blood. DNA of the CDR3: TGTGCCACCAGTCCGGGACAGGGAAACGGCTACACCTTC. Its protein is CATSPGQGNGYTF.